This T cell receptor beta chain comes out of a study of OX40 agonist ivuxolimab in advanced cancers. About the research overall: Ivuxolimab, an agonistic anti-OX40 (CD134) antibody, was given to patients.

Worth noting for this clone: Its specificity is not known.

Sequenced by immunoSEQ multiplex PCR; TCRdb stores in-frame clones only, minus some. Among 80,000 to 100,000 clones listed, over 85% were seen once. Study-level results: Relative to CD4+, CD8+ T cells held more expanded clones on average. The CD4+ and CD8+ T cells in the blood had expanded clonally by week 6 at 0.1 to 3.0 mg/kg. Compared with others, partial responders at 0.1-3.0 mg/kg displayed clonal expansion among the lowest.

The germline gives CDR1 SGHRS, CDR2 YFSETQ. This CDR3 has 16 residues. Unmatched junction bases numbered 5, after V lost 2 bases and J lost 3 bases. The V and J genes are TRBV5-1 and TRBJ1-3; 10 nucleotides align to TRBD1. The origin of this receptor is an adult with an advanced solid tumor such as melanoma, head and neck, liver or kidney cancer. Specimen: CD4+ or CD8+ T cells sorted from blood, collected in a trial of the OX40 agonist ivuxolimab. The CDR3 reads CASSFTGTGDGNTIYF. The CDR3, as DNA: TGCGCCAGCAGCTTTACCGGGACAGGGGATGGAAACACCATATATTTT.